Each of the 16 T cell receptor beta chains below was sequenced from the same sample in a study of CD8+CD57+ T cells in acquired aplastic anemia. The authors sequenced patients whose flow cytometry had shown CD8+CD57+ cell expansion. TCR beta VDJ and CDR3 profiling used genomic DNA as template. TCRdb re-derived calls from the reads in MiXCR, one entry per CDR3 protein. The repertoire includes over 150,000 distinct CDR3 sequences, around half of them detected once, and 2.5% to 3% sits in the top ten. The sequenced material came from sorted CD4+, CD8+, or CD8+CD57+ T cells (not recorded which) from PBMCs. These receptors came from a human donor with aplastic anemia.

This clonotype was detected ten times or more. The V and J genes are TRBV12-3 or TRBV12-4 and TRBJ2-6; a weak D match, TRBD2 (7 bases). CDR3 length: 18 residues. The ends were cut back, 5 bases at V and 0 bases at J, with 17 bases in the middle. As DNA, the CDR3 is TGTGCCAGCAGTCGCGGGGGCAGGGGAAGCTCTGGGGCCAACGTCCTGACTTTC. It yields the protein CASSRGGRGSSGANVLTF.

This clonotype was counted many times. The CDR3 DNA reads TGTGCCAGCAGCTTTTTTTGGACTAGCACAGATACGCAGTATTTT. Amino acid sequence: CASSFFWTSTDTQYF. The chain links TRBV5-5 to TRBJ2-3, with TRBD2 as a possible D gene (5 bases). The length of the CDR3 is 15 residues. V was clipped by 2 bases and J by 0 bases, with 10 bases between them. Germline V gene sequence: CDR1 SGHKS, CDR2 YYEKEE (reference sequence).

This clonotype is a singleton in its sample. The chain uses TRBV10-2 and TRBJ2-7; D perhaps matches TRBD2 (6 bases). There are 14 residues in the CDR3. Trimming left V 5 bases short and J 3 bases short, with 14 bases between. Germline CDR1 is WSHSY and CDR2 is SAAADI. DNA for the CDR3: TGCGCCAGCAGTTCGTGGAGGGAGAACTACGAGCAGTACTTC. This codes for CASSSWRENYEQYF.

This clonotype was observed many times. This chain joins TRBV5-1 and TRBJ1-2; 11 bases align to TRBD1. The CDR3 contains 16 residues. Trimming removed 0 bases from V and 3 bases from J; junction bases left unmatched: 4. CDR1 and CDR2 from the germline V gene are SGHRS and YFSETQ. The CDR3 DNA reads as TGCGCCAGCAGCTTGGGCCTGGGACAGGGGGACTATGGCTACACCTTC. It codes for CASSLGLGQGDYGYTF.

This clonotype was observed at least ten times. The genes are TRBV5-8 and TRBJ1-2, with a tentative D call TRBD1 (5 bases). The CDR3 runs 15 residues. V was trimmed by 0 bases and J by 0 bases, leaving 9 bases between them. Germline CDR1 reads SGHTS; CDR2 reads YDEGEE. The CDR3 bases are TGTGCCAGCAGCTTGGCAGGGCCAACTAACTATGGCTACACCTTC. Its translation is CASSLAGPTNYGYTF.

The genes are TRBV3-1 and TRBJ2-1; no reliable D call. CDR3 length: 15 amino acids. Germline values: CDR1 LGHDT, CDR2 YNNKEL (reference sequence). V lost 4 bases to trimming and J lost 0 bases, with 10 bases between them. This chain's CDR3 is CASSLDSSSYNEQFF. For the CDR3, the DNA is TGTGCCAGCAGCCTTGACTCTAGCTCCTACAATGAGCAGTTCTTC.

V usage is TRBV6-1 and J usage is TRBJ2-3; D call uncertain. Deletions cut 7 bases from V and 0 bases from J, with 17 bases between. This CDR3 has 16 residues. The germline CDR1 and CDR2 sequences are MNHNS and SASEGT. The CDR3 DNA is TGTGCCAGCACTCCTAATGTCTTGAAGAGCACAGATACGCAGTATTTT. It yields the protein CASTPNVLKSTDTQYF.

Ten or more counts support this clonotype. The V gene is TRBV5-4, the J gene TRBJ2-7, with D perhaps matching TRBD1 or TRBD2 (5 bases each). The CDR3 consists of 13 residues. Trimming shortened V by 4 bases and J by 7 bases, and 15 bases separated the two germline ends. Germline values: CDR1 SGHNT, CDR2 YYREEE (reference sequence). The CDR3 DNA is TGTGCCAGCAGCGTAGACATAGAGGGGGAGCAGTACTTC. Translating it yields CASSVDIEGEQYF.

This clonotype was seen many times. The gene calls are TRBV10-3 and TRBJ2-1, with D perhaps TRBD2 (6 bases). Germline V gives CDR1 ENHRY, CDR2 SYGVKD. V was shortened by 3 bases and J by 9 bases, with 12 bases between the two germline ends. The CDR3 spans 13 residues. CDR3 sequence reads: CAISEGTPGEQFF. CDR3 coding DNA: TGTGCCATCAGTGAAGGGACTCCCGGTGAGCAGTTCTTC.

As to this clonotype: This clone may be a read error of a much larger clone one base away. The V and J genes are TRBV13 and TRBJ2-3, with 8 bases lining up with TRBD2. In germline, CDR1 is PRHDT, CDR2 FYEKMQ (reference sequence). The CDR3 covers 15 residues. CDR3 sequence: CASSLAGGPRDTQDF. The CDR3 DNA is TGTGCCAGCAGCTTAGCGGGAGGGCCTCGAGATACGCAGGATTTT.

The J gene is TRBJ2-1, the V gene TRBV25-1; 8 bases match TRBD1. CDR1 MGHDK and CDR2 SYGVNS come from the germline V gene. The V and J ends lost 7 bases and 2 bases, in that order; junction bases with no gene match: 10. The CDR3 has 16 amino acids. Here the CDR3 DNA reads TGTGCCAGCAAGCCGACCGGGACAGGTCCCTACAATGAGCAGTTCTTC. As protein: CASKPTGTGPYNEQFF.

The chain carries TRBV9 and TRBJ1-6; D possibly corresponds to TRBD1 (6 bases). Germline V CDR1 and CDR2: SGDLS, YYNGEE. The CDR3 loop spans 17 amino acids. With 3 bases removed from V and 0 bases from J, the gap between germline ends came to 13 bases. CDR3 sequence: CASSEDSLSSYNSPLHF. CDR3 in DNA: TGTGCCAGCAGCGAGGACAGCCTAAGCTCCTATAATTCACCCCTCCACTTT.

Notes on this clonotype: A much larger clone differs from this one at a single base, so this may be a read error. The gene calls are TRBV11-2 and TRBJ1-2; no firm D call. Germline CDR1 and CDR2: SGHAT and FQNNGV. V was trimmed by 4 bases and J by 2 bases, leaving 14 bases between them. CDR3 size: 15 residues. CDR3 nucleotides: TGTGCCAGCAGCTCTACTCGACCGGGGAACTATGGCTACACCTTC. Its translation is CASSSTRPGNYGYTF.

This clonotype has a handful of counts. Being one base from a much bigger clone, this may be a read error. The chain recombines TRBV27 with TRBJ1-6; D remains ambiguous. Germline-derived CDR1 and CDR2 are MNHEY and SMNVEV (reference sequence). The CDR3 runs to 15 residues. V lost 6 bases, J lost 9 bases, and 18 bases lay in between. The CDR3 bases are TGTGCCAGCAGGGACCTTATGGGGTCGGGTTCACCCCTCCACTTT. Its translation is CASRDLMGSGSPLHF.

This clonotype was recorded many times. The rearrangement joins TRBV9 to TRBJ2-6, with a weak D call TRBD2 (7 bases). V was cut by 0 bases and J by 8 bases, with 12 bases left in between. This CDR3 region has 15 residues. The germline V gene encodes CDR1 SGDLS and CDR2 YYNGEE. In DNA form, the CDR3 reads TGTGCCAGCAGCGTAGGCGTCGGGGGGCCCAACGTCCTGACTTTC. It is translated as CASSVGVGGPNVLTF.

This clonotype was recorded at least ten times. The CDR3 sequence is CASSLRQGLTFEQYF. The CDR3 DNA is TGTGCCAGCAGCCTTAGACAGGGTTTGACGTTCGAGCAGTACTTC. The chain joins TRBV7-8 to TRBJ2-7; 7 bases match TRBD1. Germline loops: CDR1 SGHVS, CDR2 FQNEAQ. The V and J ends lost 5 bases and 6 bases, in that order; junction bases with no gene match: 13. The CDR3 totals 15 residues.